What follows describes a single T cell receptor (beta chain). Its antigen remains unknown. The data stem from a study of cytomegalovirus exposure and HLA in healthy donors. Study at large: Early released data had 80 million or so unique TCRs, all coming from HLA-typed donors.

The germline V gene encodes CDR1 GTSNPN and CDR2 SVGIG (reference sequence). V was pared by 1 base and J by 14 bases, with 21 bases between. The CDR3 sequence is 14 residues long. Each donor was healthy, and each was a bone marrow donor. PCR primers comprised 60 Vbeta and 13 Jbeta primers. Sequencing was performed with immunoSEQ multiplex PCR; in TCRdb, only in-frame clones are kept and a portion is missing. The repertoire has 57,000 or so clones, about 80% of them found once; the top ten carry about 53%. Study-wide findings and caveats: High sensitivity and specificity were reportedly achieved when the classifier diagnosed cytomegalovirus status. TCR beta chains numbering some 160 were designated cytomegalovirus-associated.

The sequencing input was PBMCs. This clonotype originated in a man aged 45-65 years in good health and CMV-seropositive. This sequence joins TRBV30 and TRBJ2-1; TRBD2 might be the D (7 bases). The CDR3 DNA sequence: TGTGCCTGGAGTGAAGGTTTTGGGGGGGGCGGTGAGTTCTTC. Protein product: CAWSEGFGGGGEFF.